These 5 T cell receptor beta chains came from one sample sequenced in a study of Ad26.COV2.S vaccination and SARS-CoV-2 variants. This table comes from immunoSEQ multiplex PCR, and its TCRdb copy is limited to in-frame clones, with some not included. Here the sample spans 450,000 to 550,000 clones, roughly nine tenths being singletons. Stated treatment: some 20 received Ad26.COV2.S at low or high dose, single or two shots; 5 received placebo; per-sample allocation not given. Sampling happened 63 days after the first vaccine or placebo injection. Sequences were derived from peripheral blood, sampled in a trial of Ad26.COV2.S vaccine versus placebo. The receptors stem from a person aged 18-65 years who received the Ad26.COV2.S COVID-19 vaccine or a placebo.

V gene TRBV7-6 combines with J gene TRBJ2-3; 15 bases are shared with TRBD2. Per the germline V gene, CDR1 is SGHVS and CDR2 is FNYEAQ. The trim removed 6 bases at V and 2 bases at J, leaving 12 bases unmatched. The CDR3 runs 19 residues. The CDR3 region has the DNA TGTGCCAGCAGGGACGGCAGAGGACTAGCGGGGGGGAACACAGATACGCAGTATTTT. Translation: CASRDGRGLAGGNTDTQYF.

This chain uses TRBV18 with TRBJ1-2; a possible D gene is TRBD1 (6 bases). V was pared by 6 bases and J by 7 bases, with 15 bases between. Germline lookup yields CDR1 KGHSH and CDR2 LQKENI. The CDR3 length is 13 residues. CDR3 sequence reads: CASSAGVGSGYTF. CDR3 nucleotide sequence: TGTGCCAGCTCCGCAGGGGTGGGATCTGGCTACACCTTC.

The CDR3, as DNA: TGTGCCAGCAGCTTAGGGAGGACAGTCACAGATACGCAGTATTTT. Its protein is CASSLGRTVTDTQYF. The V gene is TRBV7-9, the J gene TRBJ2-3; D possibly corresponds to TRBD1 (6 bases). V lost 1 base to trimming and J lost 2 bases, with 10 bases between them. Germline loops: CDR1 SEHNR, CDR2 FQNEAQ (reference sequence). CDR3 length: 15 amino acids.

This clone was seen a few times. The chain links TRBV24-1 to TRBJ2-3; TRBD1 agrees at 8 bases. The V gene end was trimmed by 7 bases and the J gene end by 2 bases; junction bases not matched to a gene: 4. Germline CDR1 reads KGHDR; CDR2 reads SFDVKD. The CDR3 extends over 14 amino acids. The CDR3 DNA reads TGTGCCACCAGACCGGGACAGGACACAGATACGCAGTATTTT. Its translation is CATRPGQDTDTQYF.

The chain combines TRBV30 with TRBJ2-3, with 7 bases matching TRBD2. Germline lookup yields CDR1 GTSNPN and CDR2 SVGIG (reference sequence). Unmatched junction bases numbered 11, after V lost 3 bases and J lost 14 bases. The CDR3 runs to 12 residues. CDR3 loop: CAWSPRLAPVYF. DNA for the CDR3: TGTGCCTGGAGCCCCCGACTAGCCCCGGTGTATTTT. The full variable domain, rest sourced from reference TRBV30 and TRBJ2-3, is SQTIHQWPATLVQPVGSPLSLECTVEGTSNPNLYWYRQAAGRGLQLLFYSVGIGQISSEVPQNLSASRPQDRQFILSSKKLLLSDSGFYLCAWSPRLAPVYFGPGTRLTVL.